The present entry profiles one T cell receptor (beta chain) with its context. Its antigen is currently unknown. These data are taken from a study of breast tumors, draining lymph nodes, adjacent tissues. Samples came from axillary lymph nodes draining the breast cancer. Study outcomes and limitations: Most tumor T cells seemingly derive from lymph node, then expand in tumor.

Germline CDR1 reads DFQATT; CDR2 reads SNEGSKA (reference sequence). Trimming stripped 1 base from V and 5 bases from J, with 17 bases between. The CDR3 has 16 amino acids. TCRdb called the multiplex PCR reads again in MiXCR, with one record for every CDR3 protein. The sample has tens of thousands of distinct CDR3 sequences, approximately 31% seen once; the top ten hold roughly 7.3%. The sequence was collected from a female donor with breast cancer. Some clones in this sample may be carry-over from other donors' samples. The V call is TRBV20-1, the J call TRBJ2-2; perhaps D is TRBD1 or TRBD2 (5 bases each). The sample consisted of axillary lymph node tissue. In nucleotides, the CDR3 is TGCAGTGCTAGAGGTTCTTCCGGGGCACTTACCGGGGAGCTGTTTTTT. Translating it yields CSARGSSGALTGELFF.